This TCR beta chain was sequenced during a study of early T cells in non-severe SARS-CoV-2 infection. Across the whole study: Investigators sequenced bulk RNA drawn from unsorted whole blood, and chains remained unpaired. Whole-study results and caveats: Database matching using VDJdb favored anti-spike CD8 responses, with private and CD4 specificities left missing.

CDR1 is GTSNPN, CDR2 SVGIG, per germline (reference sequence). Trimming took off 1 base at V and 0 bases at J, with 7 bases between the two ends. There are 14 residues in the CDR3. Each single cDNA molecule received a unique molecular identifier. MiXCR, run by TCRdb on the 5' RACE reads, gives a single entry per CDR3 protein. The sample consists of approximately 70,000 distinct CDR3 sequences, 9.5% to 13% of them appearing once. This clonotype turned up a few times. Its specificity is not known. The rearrangement links TRBV30 to TRBJ1-5, with D perhaps TRBD1 (5 bases). The sequencing used whole blood, collected at baseline. The TCR was taken from an adult who was a healthcare worker with PCR-confirmed SARS-CoV-2 infection or an uninfected control (not recorded which). The CDR3 spells CAWSDRISNQPQHF. The DNA for the CDR3 is TGTGCCTGGAGTGACAGGATTAGCAATCAGCCCCAGCATTTT.